These 22 T cell receptor beta chains originate from one sample sequenced in a study of OX40 agonist ivuxolimab in advanced cancers. Method: immunoSEQ multiplex PCR; TCRdb's copy keeps in-frame clones and lacks some. This table has over 30,000 clones, around 85% appearing once. Specimen: CD4+ or CD8+ T cells sorted from blood, collected in a trial of the OX40 agonist ivuxolimab. Every receptor here comes from an adult with an advanced solid tumor such as melanoma, head and neck, liver or kidney cancer.

This clone was seen only a few times. V gene TRBV2 combines with J gene TRBJ1-6, with D possibly TRBD1 on 5 matching bases. Trimming removed 4 bases at V and 7 bases at J, with 11 bases between. From germline, CDR1 is SNHLY and CDR2 FYNNEI. The CDR3 length is 14 residues. The CDR3 sequence is CASSVPWGNSPLHF. The CDR3 nucleotides are TGTGCCAGCAGTGTCCCCTGGGGGAATTCACCCCTCCACTTT.

This clone showed up just once. The V and J genes are TRBV4-1 and TRBJ2-1; D possibly corresponds to TRBD1 (5 bases). Germline loops: CDR1 MGHRA, CDR2 YSYEKL. The CDR3 loop spans 15 amino acids. Trimming left V 5 bases short and J 5 bases short, with 16 bases between. The CDR3 is CASSSKLDSDNEQFF. For the CDR3, the DNA is TGCGCCAGCAGCTCAAAGCTAGACAGCGACAATGAGCAGTTCTTC.

This chain's CDR3 is CASSERGNYGYTF. The CDR3 nucleotides read TGCGCCAGCAGTGAGCGTGGGAACTATGGCTACACCTTC. This sequence joins TRBV10-2 and TRBJ1-2; no firm D call. V was shortened by 2 bases and J by 2 bases, with 6 bases between the two germline ends. CDR1 WSHSY and CDR2 SAAADI come from the germline V gene. The CDR3 has 13 amino acids.

The rearrangement joins TRBV18 to TRBJ2-7; the match to TRBD1 covers 8 bases. The ends lost 6 bases at V and 4 bases at J; junction bases unmatched: 8. From germline, CDR1 is KGHSH and CDR2 LQKENI. The CDR3 is made up of 14 amino acids. CDR3 coding DNA: TGTGCCAGCTCGTACGGGACAGGCGGGTACGAGCAGTACTTC. It is translated as CASSYGTGGYEQYF. The full variable domain, completed using reference TRBV18 and TRBJ2-7, is NAGVMQNPRHLVRRRGQEARLRCSPMKGHSHVYWYRQLPEEGLKFMVYLQKENIIDESGMPKERFSAEFPKEGPSILRIQQVVRGDSAAYFCASSYGTGGYEQYFGPGTRLTVT.

V and J are TRBV28 and TRBJ2-5, with no clear D. The end of the DNA aligns better with TRBJ2-7, so the J call may be wrong. In germline, CDR1 is MDHEN, CDR2 SYDVKM. This CDR3 is 12 amino acids long. In nucleotides, the CDR3 is TGTGCCAGCAGCCCCAACTCCTACGAGCAGTACTTC. It yields the protein CASSPNSYEQYF.

The rearrangement links TRBV6-6 to TRBJ2-7, with a weak D call TRBD2 (6 bases). The germline V gene encodes CDR1 MNHNY and CDR2 SVGAGI (reference sequence). The germline V and J ends were trimmed by 4 bases and 7 bases, with 17 bases remaining between them. The CDR3 runs 14 residues. CDR3 in amino acids: CASSSTRLMGEQYF. CDR3 sequence (DNA): TGTGCCAGCAGTTCGACTAGGTTGATGGGTGAGCAGTACTTC.

This chain joins TRBV11-1 and TRBJ1-1, with a weak D call TRBD1 (5 bases). V dropped 5 bases and J dropped 0 bases, with 19 bases sitting between them. The CDR3 totals 17 residues. CDR1 and CDR2 from the germline V gene are SGHAT and FQDESV (reference sequence). Here the CDR3 reads CASSASAGPTMNTEAFF. The CDR3 nucleotides read TGTGCCAGCAGCGCGAGCGCGGGACCGACCATGAACACTGAAGCTTTCTTT.

V and J are TRBV29-1 and TRBJ1-1; possibly TRBD1 for D (5 bases). With 5 bases removed from V and 5 bases from J, the gap between germline ends came to 12 bases. The CDR3 sequence is 12 residues long. Per germline, CDR1 SQVTM and CDR2 ANQGSEA. The chain's CDR3 is CSVQGEVTEAFF. CDR3 nucleotides: TGCAGCGTTCAAGGGGAGGTAACTGAAGCTTTCTTT. Using reference TRBV29-1 and TRBJ1-1 for the parts outside the CDR3, the full variable domain is SAVISQKPSRDICQRGTSLTIQCQVDSQVTMMFWYRQQPGQSLTLIATANQGSEATYESGFVIDKFPISRPNLTFSTLTVSNMSPEDSSIYLCSVQGEVTEAFFGQGTRLTVV.

In this sample, this clone turned up a few times. The rearrangement joins TRBV10-3 to TRBJ2-5, with D perhaps given as TRBD1 or TRBD2 (5 bases each). The CDR3 extends over 19 amino acids. V gave up 0 bases and J gave up 5 bases, with 25 bases separating them. Germline values: CDR1 ENHRY, CDR2 SYGVKD. DNA of the CDR3: TGTGCCATCAGTGAGTCAGGGACCTCCAGAGGGGTAATTTCTGAGACCCAGTACTTC. This translates into CAISESGTSRGVISETQYF.

V is TRBV6-6 and J is TRBJ2-3, with TRBD2 identical over 10 bases. The V segment lost 8 bases and the J segment 4 bases; nucleotides outside the gene matches: 3. CDR1 MNHNY and CDR2 SVGAGI come from the germline V gene (reference sequence). There are 13 residues in the CDR3. CDR3: CASRSGGADTQYF. DNA of the CDR3: TGTGCCAGCCGGAGCGGGGGGGCAGATACGCAGTATTTT.

This chain uses TRBV4-1 with TRBJ2-3; the match to TRBD1 covers 8 bases. CDR3 length equals 16 residues. V shed 4 bases and J 0 bases; nucleotides not matched to a gene: 6. Germline loops: CDR1 MGHRA, CDR2 YSYEKL. In DNA, the CDR3 is TGCGCCAGCAGCCCTCAGGGGGCAGCTAGCACAGATACGCAGTATTTT. Protein sequence: CASSPQGAASTDTQYF.

Turning to this clone: A junction boundary mismatches the germline segment, possibly from a read error. This rearrangement joins TRBV12-5 to TRBJ2-1; 8 nucleotides line up with TRBD2. Germline CDR1 LGHNT, CDR2 FRNRAP. The length of the CDR3 is 16 residues. CDR3 DNA sequence: TGTGCTAGTGCTTTGGTTCCAACTAGCGGTAGGGATGAGCAGTTCTTC. Protein sequence: CASALVPTSGRDEQFF.

The chain has TRBV5-1 and TRBJ1-4; no definite D call. CDR1 is SGHRS, CDR2 YFSETQ, per germline. The V gene lost 0 bases and the J gene lost 4 bases, with 4 bases spanning the gap. The CDR3 is 13 residues long. The chain's CDR3 is CASSLGRNEKLFF. In DNA, the CDR3 is TGCGCCAGCAGCTTGGGACGTAATGAAAAACTGTTTTTT. The variable domain in full, with the rest retrieved from reference TRBV5-1 and TRBJ1-4, is KAGVTQTPRYLIKTRGQQVTLSCSPISGHRSVSWYQQTPGQGLQFLFEYFSETQRNKGNFPGRFSGRQFSNSRSEMNVSTLELGDSALYLCASSLGRNEKLFFGSGTQLSVL.

The CDR3 nucleotides read TGTGCCAGTAGTATATACGAGACGCCAACTAACTATGGCTACACCTTC. It specifies CASSIYETPTNYGYTF. The chain combines TRBV19 with TRBJ1-2; no clear D gene. Trimming removed 2 bases from V and 0 bases from J, with 13 bases in between. The CDR3 totals 16 residues. Germline CDR1 reads LNHDA; CDR2 reads SQIVND (reference sequence).

The chain uses TRBV7-9 and TRBJ2-7; maybe TRBD1 (5 bases). The ends were cut back, 4 bases at V and 3 bases at J, with 13 bases in the middle. Germline V CDR1 and CDR2: SEHNR, FQNEAQ (reference sequence). This CDR3 is built from 14 residues. This CDR3 reads CASSSRQPLYEQYF. The CDR3 DNA reads as TGTGCCAGCAGCTCCAGACAGCCTCTCTACGAGCAGTACTTC. Full variable domain (missing parts from reference TRBV7-9 and TRBJ2-7): DTGVSQNPRHKITKRGQNVTFRCDPISEHNRLYWYRQTLGQGPEFLTYFQNEAQLEKSRLLSDRFSAERPKGSFSTLEIQRTEQGDSAMYLCASSSRQPLYEQYFGPGTRLTVT.

This chain connects TRBV6-5 to TRBJ2-5; 7 bases align to TRBD2. The J call is in doubt because the DNA end fits TRBJ2-7 better. The CDR3 has 15 amino acids. CDR1 is MNHEY and CDR2 is SVGAGI in the germline V gene. CDR3 sequence: CASSYSNRGVYEQYF. Here the CDR3 DNA reads TGTGCCAGCAGTTACTCGAATCGGGGGGTCTACGAGCAGTACTTC.

This clone occurred a few times. This chain uses TRBV10-1 with TRBJ2-1; tentatively, D is TRBD2 (6 bases). Germline V gene lookup returns CDR1 WNHNN and CDR2 SYGVQD (reference sequence). The V end was cut by 6 bases, the J end by 2 bases, with 14 bases between. The CDR3 has 15 amino acids. The CDR3 protein is CASRPGSGTYNEQFF. For the CDR3, the DNA is TGCGCCAGCAGGCCCGGTAGCGGAACCTACAATGAGCAGTTCTTC.

V usage is TRBV4-1 and J usage is TRBJ2-7; unclear D gene. CDR3 length: 11 residues. Per germline, CDR1 MGHRA and CDR2 YSYEKL. V lost 7 bases to trimming and J lost 3 bases, with 7 bases between them. The CDR3 is CASTLHYEQYF. The CDR3 DNA sequence: TGCGCCAGCACTCTCCACTACGAGCAGTACTTC.

V gene TRBV5-1 combines with J gene TRBJ1-4; maybe TRBD1 (6 bases). Trimming shortened V by 4 bases and J by 0 bases, and 10 bases separated the two germline ends. From germline, CDR1 is SGHRS and CDR2 YFSETQ. The CDR3 sequence is 15 residues long. The CDR3 spells CASSKGTPTNEKLFF. The CDR3 bases are TGCGCCAGCAGCAAAGGGACACCAACTAATGAAAAACTGTTTTTT.

This chain uses TRBV6-4 with TRBJ2-7; a possible D gene is TRBD1 (6 bases). CDR3 length equals 14 residues. V was cut by 6 bases and J by 7 bases, with 19 bases left in between. Germline V gene data show CDR1 as MRHNA and CDR2 as SNTAGT. CDR3 amino acids: CASRREGVSSEQYF. The CDR3 DNA follows: TGTGCCAGCAGGAGAGAGGGGGTCTCTTCTGAGCAGTACTTC.

The CDR3 protein is CASSHDRAHTIYF. CDR3 bases: TGTGCCAGCAGTCACGACAGGGCCCACACCATATATTTT. The chain uses TRBV5-6 and TRBJ1-3, with TRBD1 matching 7 bases. Germline CDR1 SGHDT, CDR2 YYEEEE. This CDR3 is 13 amino acids long. Germline trimming cut 5 bases from V and 8 bases from J; bases unmatched to any gene: 7.

This chain links TRBV2 with TRBJ1-1; no clear D gene. CDR1 is SNHLY and CDR2 is FYNNEI in the germline V gene. Trimming shortened V by 6 bases and J by 4 bases, and 12 bases separated the two germline ends. This CDR3 contains 13 residues. The CDR3 DNA follows: TGTGCCAGCAGGGACGCAAAACTCACTGAAGCTTTCTTT. It yields the protein CASRDAKLTEAFF.